The entry that follows covers one TCR beta chain sequence. Its target is not known. The data are from a study of T cells in Graves' hyperthyroidism and ophthalmopathy. Findings and caveats of the study: Most clonotypes expanded in the thyroid (above 0.001) were also present in blood. A model of 13 V-J features distinguished ophthalmopathy from stable hyperthyroidism.

Amplified regions were TCR beta CDR3 sequences from RNA transcripts. Initially, a first-round RT-PCR of the TCR CDR3 employed the HTBI primer set. One entry per CDR3 protein results from TCRdb running MiXCR on the multiplex PCR reads. The data hold about 700,000 distinct CDR3 sequences, with 12% to 15% observed a single time. Patients aged 18 to 65 had newly diagnosed hyperthyroidism lasting under 2 months. Source material for PBMCs was more than 7.5 ml fresh peripheral blood. V lost 5 bases and J lost 2; bases outside the gene matches: 8. CDR3 length: 15 residues. Germline-derived CDR1 and CDR2 are SGHKS and YYEKEE (reference sequence).

The sequence came from a woman younger than 30 with Graves' hyperthyroidism. The chain combines TRBV5-5 with TRBJ2-5; 8 nucleotides match TRBD1. Material: blood. The CDR3: CASRGQALNQETQYF. Here the CDR3 DNA reads TGTGCCAGCAGGGGACAGGCTCTAAATCAAGAGACCCAGTACTTC.